This is a list of T cell receptor beta chains from one sample in a study of cytomegalovirus exposure and HLA in healthy donors. Some clones are missing from TCRdb's copy, which holds only in-frame ones; the method was immunoSEQ multiplex PCR. The table has roughly 86,000 clones, around three quarters seen once. Sequencing used PBMCs. The receptor set was obtained from a man aged 55 to 70 in good health and CMV-seronegative. Each CDR3 is given with its conserved first and last residue. A D gene is named only where the DNA matches it firmly. The size field is filled for only some rows; it gives once, few, many or a size class.

NA | NA | TRBJ2-1 | TRBV5-1 | CASSLDRVADIDEQFF | TGCGCCAGCAGCTTGGACAGGGTGGCCGATATAGATGAGCAGTTCTTC
TRBD2 | NA | TRBJ2-1 | TRBV27 | CASSLGLASGEQFF | TGTGCCAGCAGTTTAGGACTAGCTTCTGGTGAGCAGTTCTTC
TRBD2 | NA | TRBJ2-5 | TRBV5-1 | CASSLLAGREETQYF | TGCGCCAGCAGCTTACTAGCGGGGCGGGAGGAGACCCAGTACTTC
NA | NA | TRBJ2-4 | TRBV2 | CASSAGQEAIQYF | TGTGCCAGCAGTGCCGGCCAGGAAGCCATTCAGTACTTC
NA | NA | TRBJ1-1 | TRBV19 | CASSIDSTGTWGPDTEAFF | TGTGCCAGTAGTATAGATTCCACAGGGACCTGGGGTCCAGACACTGAAGCTTTCTTT
TRBD2 | once | TRBJ2-1 | TRBV7-8 | CASSLDPPLSSGGHNEQFF | TGTGCCAGCAGCTTAGACCCTCCATTAAGTAGCGGGGGTCACAATGAGCAGTTCTTC
TRBD1 | NA | TRBJ1-2 | TRBV30 | CAWKAPGQGNYGYTF | TGTGCCTGGAAGGCGCCGGGACAGGGGAACTATGGCTACACCTTC
NA | few | TRBJ1-4 | TRBV6-1 | CASSARGDTGEKLFF | TGTGCCAGCAGTGCCCGAGGTGATACGGGTGAAAAACTGTTTTTT
TRBD1 | once | TRBJ2-3 | TRBV19 | CASSIEGTVPDTQYF | TGTGCCAGTAGTATAGAGGGGACAGTTCCAGATACGCAGTATTTT
TRBD2 | NA | TRBJ2-1 | TRBV5-4 | CASSSGVGRAVGGNEQFF | TGTGCCAGCAGCTCGGGGGTCGGGAGGGCAGTGGGGGGCAATGAGCAGTTCTTC
TRBD1 | few | TRBJ2-2 | TRBV6-6 | CASSLQGANTGELFF | TGTGCCAGCAGTTTACAGGGGGCGAACACCGGGGAGCTGTTTTTT
TRBD1 | once | TRBJ1-4 | TRBV5-1 | CASSLGGTGDEKLFF | TGCGCCAGCAGCTTGGGCGGGACAGGGGACGAAAAACTGTTTTTT
TRBD2 | NA | TRBJ2-5 | TRBV4-2 | CASSQERSGGARETQYF | TGTGCCAGCAGCCAAGAAAGGAGCGGGGGGGCTCGGGAGACCCAGTACTTC
TRBD2 | once | TRBJ2-3 | TRBV11-2 | CASSLGSSGETDTQYF | TGTGCCAGCAGCTTAGGTAGTAGCGGGGAAACAGATACGCAGTATTTT
TRBD2 | NA | TRBJ2-7 | TRBV28 | CASSLSGSAYEQYF | TGTGCCAGCAGCCTTAGCGGGAGTGCCTACGAGCAGTACTTC
NA | NA | TRBJ2-3 | TRBV5-1 | CASSLTPRGTDTQYF | TGCGCCAGCAGCTTGACCCCACGAGGCACAGATACGCAGTATTTT
NA | NA | TRBJ1-2 | TRBV2 | CASFPSVDGYTF | TGTGCCAGCTTTCCTTCGGTGGATGGCTACACCTTC
TRBD1 | NA | TRBJ1-2 | TRBV10-2 | CASSEPTGVSVGYTF | TGCGCCAGCAGCGAACCGACAGGGGTGTCGGTAGGCTACACCTTC
NA | once | TRBJ2-2 | TRBV19 | CASKQAAGNTGELFF | TGTGCCAGTAAACAGGCGGCAGGCAACACCGGGGAGCTGTTTTTT
NA | NA | TRBJ1-3 | TRBV27 | CARVGGCSGNTIYF | TGTGCCAGGGTTGGGGGCTGCTCTGGAAACACCATATATTTT
NA | NA | TRBJ2-5 | TRBV7-2 | CASRPGGPQETQYF | TGTGCCAGCAGGCCCGGGGGACCCCAAGAGACCCAGTACTTC
TRBD1 | NA | TRBJ2-3 | TRBV5-1 | CASSLAGGQGSSPDTQYF | TGCGCCAGCAGCTTGGCTGGGGGACAGGGATCATCGCCAGACACGCAGTATTTT
TRBD1 | few | TRBJ1-3 | TRBV5-1 | CASSFRTGGGYSGNTIYF | TGCGCCAGCAGCTTTAGGACAGGGGGCGGCTACTCTGGAAACACCATATATTTT
TRBD1 | once | TRBJ2-7 | TRBV11-2 | CASSSLRTGSSYEQYF | TGTGCCAGCAGCTCCTTAAGGACAGGGAGCTCCTACGAGCAGTACTTC